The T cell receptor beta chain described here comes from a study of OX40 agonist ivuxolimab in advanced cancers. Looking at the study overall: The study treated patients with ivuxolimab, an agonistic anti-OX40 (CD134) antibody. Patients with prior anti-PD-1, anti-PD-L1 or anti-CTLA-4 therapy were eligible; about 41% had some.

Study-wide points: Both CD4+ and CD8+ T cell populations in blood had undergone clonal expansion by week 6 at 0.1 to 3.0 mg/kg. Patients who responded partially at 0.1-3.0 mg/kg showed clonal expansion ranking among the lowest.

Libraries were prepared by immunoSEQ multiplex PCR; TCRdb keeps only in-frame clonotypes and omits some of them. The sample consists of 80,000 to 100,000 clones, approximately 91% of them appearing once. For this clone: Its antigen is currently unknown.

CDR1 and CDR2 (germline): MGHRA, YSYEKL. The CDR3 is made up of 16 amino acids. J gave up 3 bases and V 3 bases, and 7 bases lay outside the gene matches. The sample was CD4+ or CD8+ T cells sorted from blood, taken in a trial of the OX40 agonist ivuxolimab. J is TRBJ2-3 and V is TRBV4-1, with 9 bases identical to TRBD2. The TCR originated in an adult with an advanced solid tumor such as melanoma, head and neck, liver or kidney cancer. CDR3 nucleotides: TGCGCCAGCAGCCAGATTAGCGGGAGAGGGACAGATACGCAGTATTTT. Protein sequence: CASSQISGRGTDTQYF.